The TCR beta chain described here comes from a study of blood T cell repertoires in COVID-19. Generated by immunoSEQ multiplex PCR, the TCRdb table keeps only in-frame clones and is missing some. The sample records nearly 250,000 clones, around 88% being singletons. Each participant's cohort was designated according to participant-reported clinical history. Deletions cut 5 bases from V and 8 bases from J, with 9 bases between. The CDR3 totals 11 residues. Germline CDR1 and CDR2: MDHEN and SYDVKM. This chain joins TRBV28 and TRBJ1-2; D call uncertain. Sequencing was performed on PBMCs or T cells enriched from blood (not recorded which). This receptor was obtained from a woman aged 45-60 years who had recovered from COVID-19. CDR3 nucleotides: TGTGCCAGCAGTACGTCCAGAGGCTACACCTTC. This encodes CASSTSRGYTF.